Presented here are 22 T cell receptor beta chains from one specimen sequenced in a study of cytomegalovirus exposure and HLA in healthy donors. 13 Jbeta primers and 60 Vbeta primers were used for the PCR. Here immunoSEQ multiplex PCR was the method, and the copy in TCRdb shows in-frame clones only, minus some. The top ten hold more than 3% of the sample, which has approximately 120,000 clones, 70% to 85% seen once. Sequencing input: PBMCs. The receptors stem from a woman in her forties or fifties in good health and CMV-seronegative.

This clone was counted only a few times. The chain carries TRBV19 and TRBJ2-7; unclear D gene. With 5 bases removed from V and 2 bases from J, the gap between germline ends came to 16 bases. The CDR3 length is 15 residues. Per the germline V gene, CDR1 is LNHDA and CDR2 is SQIVND (reference sequence). The CDR3, as DNA: TGTGCCAGTAGTGGAACCGTAGATACAGCCTACGAGCAGTACTTC. Its protein product is CASSGTVDTAYEQYF.

V usage is TRBV9 and J usage is TRBJ1-1, with D uncertain. Germline assignment: CDR1 SGDLS and CDR2 YYNGEE. The CDR3 covers 14 residues. V lost 0 bases and J 11 bases, leaving 17 bases between the germline ends. In DNA form, the CDR3 reads TGTGCCAGCAGCGTAGCCTCATCGGGGAGCGACGCTTTCTTT. It specifies CASSVASSGSDAFF.

CDR3 in DNA: TGTGCCAGCAGCCCCGTGGGCGGGGGAGATACGCAGTATTTT. Its protein product is CASSPVGGGDTQYF. The chain links TRBV6-5 to TRBJ2-3, with TRBD2 matching 7 bases. CDR3 length equals 14 residues. In germline, CDR1 is MNHEY, CDR2 SVGAGI. V shed 6 bases, J shed 5 bases, and the junction held 8 bases outside the gene matches.

The rearrangement joins TRBV11-2 to TRBJ2-1; D may be TRBD2 (5 bases). Germline V gives CDR1 SGHAT, CDR2 FQNNGV. The CDR3 is made up of 13 amino acids. V dropped 7 bases and J dropped 2 bases, with 9 bases sitting between them. The CDR3 sequence: CASTTGTYNEQFF. CDR3 sequence (DNA): TGTGCCAGCACCACGGGGACCTACAATGAGCAGTTCTTC.

This clone showed up just once. V usage is TRBV27 and J usage is TRBJ2-5; TRBD1 aligns across 12 bases. Unmatched junction bases numbered 7, after V lost 4 bases and J lost 4 bases. Germline V lookup: CDR1 MNHEY, CDR2 SMNVEV (reference sequence). This CDR3 has 16 residues. The CDR3 loop is CASSSGQGARRETQYF. The CDR3 DNA sequence: TGTGCCAGCAGTTCGGGACAGGGGGCGCGTAGAGAGACCCAGTACTTC.

This clone came up a few times. The CDR3 reads CASNLNEKLFF. The CDR3 DNA is TGTGCCAGCAACTTGAATGAAAAACTGTTTTTT. The V call is TRBV19, the J call TRBJ1-4; unclear D gene. V was pared by 9 bases and J by 5 bases, with 7 bases between. CDR3 length: 11 residues. Germline CDR1 reads LNHDA; CDR2 reads SQIVND (reference sequence).

Turning to this clone: One end of the junction does not line up with germline, which may come from a read error. This chain connects TRBV7-9 to TRBJ2-7; perhaps TRBD2 as D (5 bases). The CDR3 runs to 13 residues. Germline CDR1 reads SEHNR; CDR2 reads FQNEAQ (reference sequence). CDR3 protein: CSSSSTIPYEQYF. In DNA form, the CDR3 reads TGTTCCAGCAGCTCGACTATCCCCTACGAGCAGTACTTC.

The chain is built from TRBV18 and TRBJ2-7, with a weak D call TRBD1 (5 bases). CDR1 KGHSH and CDR2 LQKENI come from the germline V gene. This CDR3 has 13 residues. Trimming took 2 bases from V and 5 from J, leaving 10 bases between them. In nucleotides, the CDR3 is TGTGCCAGCTCACCAGGGGCGCAGGACGAGCAGTACTTC. It translates to CASSPGAQDEQYF.

V gene TRBV19 combines with J gene TRBJ1-1, with D possibly TRBD1 on 5 matching bases. Deletions cut 1 base from V and 1 base from J, with 7 bases between. Looked up from germline, CDR1 is LNHDA and CDR2 is SQIVND (reference sequence). CDR3 length: 14 amino acids. The CDR3 here is CASSIVGGNTEAFF. CDR3 sequence (DNA): TGTGCCAGTAGTATAGTCGGGGGGAACACTGAAGCTTTCTTT. The whole variable domain, remainder taken from reference TRBV19 and TRBJ1-1, is DGGITQSPKYLFRKEGQNVTLSCEQNLNHDAMYWYRQDPGQGLRLIYYSQIVNDFQKGDIAEGYSVSREKKESFPLTVTSAQKNPTAFYLCASSIVGGNTEAFFGQGTRLTVV.

The chain has TRBV5-1 and TRBJ1-1, with D unresolved. Trimming stripped 2 bases from V and 2 bases from J, with 7 bases between. This CDR3 region has 13 residues. Germline CDR1 SGHRS, CDR2 YFSETQ. DNA of the CDR3: TGCGCCAGCAGCTTTGACACAAACACTGAAGCTTTCTTT. It specifies CASSFDTNTEAFF. Full variable domain (rest looked up from reference TRBV5-1 and TRBJ1-1): KAGVTQTPRYLIKTRGQQVTLSCSPISGHRSVSWYQQTPGQGLQFLFEYFSETQRNKGNFPGRFSGRQFSNSRSEMNVSTLELGDSALYLCASSFDTNTEAFFGQGTRLTVV.

The chain couples TRBV19 to TRBJ2-1; a weak D match, TRBD1 (6 bases). This CDR3 is built from 19 residues. Germline V gene sequence: CDR1 LNHDA, CDR2 SQIVND (reference sequence). The germline V and J ends were trimmed by 2 bases and 0 bases, with 20 bases remaining between them. CDR3 in amino acids: CASSILGADLLYSYNEQFF. CDR3 nucleotides: TGTGCCAGTAGTATACTGGGGGCCGACTTACTTTACTCCTACAATGAGCAGTTCTTC.

This chain uses TRBV5-4 with TRBJ1-3, with D unresolved. The germline V gene encodes CDR1 SGHNT and CDR2 YYREEE (reference sequence). Trimming removed 0 bases from V and 8 bases from J, with 12 bases in between. The CDR3 is made up of 14 amino acids. The CDR3: CASSLALGGDTIYF. In DNA, the CDR3 is TGTGCCAGCAGCTTGGCACTAGGCGGGGACACCATATATTTT.

The chain carries TRBV11-2 and TRBJ2-1; 12 bases agree with TRBD2. This CDR3 has 17 amino acids. The V gene end was trimmed by 1 base and the J gene end by 6 bases; junction bases not matched to a gene: 7. In germline, CDR1 is SGHAT, CDR2 FQNNGV. The CDR3 region has the DNA TGTGCCAGCAGCTTAGTCCCGACTAGCGGGAGTCTCAATGAGCAGTTCTTC. It is translated as CASSLVPTSGSLNEQFF. The variable domain in full, with the rest retrieved from reference TRBV11-2 and TRBJ2-1, is EAGVAQSPRYKIIEKRQSVAFWCNPISGHATLYWYQQILGQGPKLLIQFQNNGVVDDSQLPKDRFSAERLKGVDSTLKIQPAKLEDSAVYLCASSLVPTSGSLNEQFFGPGTRLTVL.

The V call is TRBV30, the J call TRBJ1-5, with 8 positions matching TRBD1. Germline V lookup: CDR1 GTSNPN, CDR2 SVGIG (reference sequence). Trimming took 3 bases from V and 5 from J; bases not matched to a gene: 3. CDR3 size: 13 residues. The CDR3 here is CAWRLTGDQPQHF. CDR3 nucleotides: TGTGCCTGGAGATTGACAGGGGATCAGCCCCAGCATTTT.

The chain recombines TRBV27 with TRBJ2-1; D is possibly TRBD1 (5 bases). Germline-derived CDR1 and CDR2 are MNHEY and SMNVEV (reference sequence). Trimming took off 2 bases at V and 0 bases at J, with 8 bases between the two ends. The CDR3 length is 15 residues. The CDR3 region is CASSLAGPSYNEQFF. In nucleotides, the CDR3 is TGTGCCAGCAGTTTAGCAGGGCCCTCCTACAATGAGCAGTTCTTC.

The chain recombines TRBV6-6 with TRBJ2-3; 7 nucleotides align to TRBD1. The CDR3 extends over 13 amino acids. Germline CDR1 MNHNY, CDR2 SVGAGI (reference sequence). The junction had 1 base not matched to a gene; V was cut back by 6 bases and J by 1 base. The CDR3 sequence is CASSGTGTDTQYF. The CDR3 DNA sequence: TGTGCCAGCAGCGGGACAGGCACAGATACGCAGTATTTT.

This clone has only one observation. J is TRBJ2-2 and V is TRBV7-2; D remains ambiguous. Germline V lookup: CDR1 SGHTA, CDR2 FQGNSA. Trimming shortened V by 4 bases and J by 7 bases, and 10 bases separated the two germline ends. The CDR3 totals 13 residues. CDR3 loop: CASSSPLHGELFF. The CDR3 bases are TGTGCCAGCAGCTCTCCACTCCACGGGGAGCTGTTTTTT.

This sequence joins TRBV11-2 and TRBJ1-6; D perhaps matches TRBD1 (6 bases). The CDR3 extends over 15 amino acids. Trimming cost V 1 base and J 7 bases, with 11 bases left between them. From germline, CDR1 is SGHAT and CDR2 FQNNGV. CDR3 nucleotides: TGTGCCAGCAGCTTAGCAGGGAGGGGGAATTCACCCCTCCACTTT. Protein sequence: CASSLAGRGNSPLHF.

This sequence joins TRBV19 and TRBJ2-7; D is unclear. The germline gives CDR1 LNHDA, CDR2 SQIVND (reference sequence). The CDR3 extends over 13 amino acids. Trimming pared 2 bases from V and 2 bases from J, leaving 7 bases between. CDR3 in amino acids: CASSIRVAYEQYF. The CDR3 nucleotides read TGTGCCAGTAGTATACGAGTAGCCTACGAGCAGTACTTC.

The chain is built from TRBV30 and TRBJ1-5; the match to TRBD1 covers 8 bases. CDR1 GTSNPN and CDR2 SVGIG come from the germline V gene (reference sequence). The CDR3 length is 15 residues. Losses at the gene ends were 3 bases for V and 2 bases for J; bases not matched to a gene: 6. The CDR3: CAWSGTGGGNQPQHF. The CDR3 DNA follows: TGTGCCTGGAGCGGCACAGGGGGAGGCAATCAGCCCCAGCATTTT. Looking up the rest from reference TRBV30 and TRBJ1-5 gives the full variable domain: SQTIHQWPATLVQPVGSPLSLECTVEGTSNPNLYWYRQAAGRGLQLLFYSVGIGQISSEVPQNLSASRPQDRQFILSSKKLLLSDSGFYLCAWSGTGGGNQPQHFGDGTRLSIL.

This chain uses TRBV29-1 with TRBJ2-2; D gene uncertain. From germline, CDR1 is SQVTM and CDR2 ANQGSEA. This CDR3 is built from 12 residues. Trimming took off 3 bases at V and 1 base at J, with 3 bases between the two ends. The CDR3 DNA sequence: TGCAGCGTTGATAGGAACACCGGGGAGCTGTTTTTT. It specifies CSVDRNTGELFF.

This clone has a handful of counts. The CDR3 DNA is TGTGCCAGCAGTTACTATTGGGGAGAAGCTAACTATGGCTACACCTTC. Its translation: CASSYYWGEANYGYTF. The rearrangement links TRBV6-5 to TRBJ1-2; unclear D gene. Looked up from germline, CDR1 is MNHEY and CDR2 is SVGAGI. Trimming cost V 1 base and J 0 bases, with 12 bases left between them. The CDR3 runs to 16 residues.